This T cell receptor beta chain was captured by sequencing in a study of cytomegalovirus exposure and HLA in healthy donors (dated by TCRdb to the late 2010s). Context from the whole study: According to a later analysis, one platform produced both the roughly 110 validation repertoires and the roughly 660 repertoires of the first cohort. The study combined high-throughput TCR immunosequencing, statistical association of individual TCRs with disease status, and machine learning to predict cytomegalovirus infection status. Besides the first cohort of hundreds of subjects, a separate validation cohort made up of 120 or so different subjects was used. The study aimed to test whether signatures of past pathogen exposure could be identified by cataloging public T cell receptors. Study-level results and caveats: The study gave a list of under 200 TCR beta chains associated with cytomegalovirus. In vitro tests confirmed that a few of the cytomegalovirus-associated TCR beta chains recognize cytomegalovirus antigens. Subsequent analysis determined that TCRs grouped into clusters in the first cohort also showed a tendency toward co-occurrence across the 90 to 150 validation repertoires, and approximately 94% of cluster scores exceeded 0. All 120 or so repertoires were used to score co-occurrence in the validation cohort in a later analysis, because that analysis had no HLA typing for the cohort. It was suggested by the authors that the approach could potentially be generalized to other disease states and immunological phenotypes. Most TCR sequences were seen in very few donors, while some public TCRs were found in many individuals. The classifier was reported to diagnose cytomegalovirus status with high specificity and sensitivity in both the original and validation cohorts.

Library preparation used the immunoSEQ multiplex PCR assay. The study's own analysis went as follows. A statistical classification framework was developed to diagnose cytomegalovirus status using the catalog of TCR beta chain sequences. TCRdb retrieved this table from immuneACCESS and kept in-frame rearrangements only. Not all clones are present; in checked studies, unresolved V genes account for under half, and no reason is known for the remainder. V, J and clone size were drawn from that table, and D and trimming were deduced from the DNA. The sample includes roughly 120,000 clones, with 88% observed a single time. 1.5% to 2% of the sample comes from the top ten. Comment on this clone: This receptor's antigen is unknown. The sample holds no much larger clone one base away, and base qualities are not on file.

Donors formed part of the validation cohort, which comprised about 130 subjects and was distinct from the first cohort of 666 subjects. The TCR was taken from a man aged 18 to 35 in good health and CMV-seronegative. Sequencing input: PBMCs.

The sequenced DNA is TGCGCCAGCAGCTTGGTTGTCGGACAGGGGGGAGGCTACACCTTC. It translates as CASSLVVGQGGGYTF. The chain employs TRBV5-1 and TRBJ1-2, with 10 middle bases fitting TRBD1. Taken from the germline V gene, the CDR1 and CDR2 loops are SGHRS and YFSETQ. From its cysteine to its phenylalanine, the CDR3 spans 15 amino acids. Of the read, only the CDR3 DNA is kept; its 45 bases are in frame from base 1. Trimming accounts for 0 bases at V and 8 bases at J, while the number of junction bases matched to no gene is 7.